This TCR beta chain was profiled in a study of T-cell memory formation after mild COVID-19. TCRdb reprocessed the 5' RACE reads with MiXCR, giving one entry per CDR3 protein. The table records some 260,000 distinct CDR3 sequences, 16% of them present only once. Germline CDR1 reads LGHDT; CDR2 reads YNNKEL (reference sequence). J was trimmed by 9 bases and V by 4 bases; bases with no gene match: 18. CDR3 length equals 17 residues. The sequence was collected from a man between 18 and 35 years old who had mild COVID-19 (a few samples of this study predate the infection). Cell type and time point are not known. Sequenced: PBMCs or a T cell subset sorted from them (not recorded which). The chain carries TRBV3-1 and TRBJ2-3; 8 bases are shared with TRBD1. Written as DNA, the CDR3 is TGTGCCAGCAGCCCTCGGACAGGGCGTGCCCTAAGGGCCACGCAGTATTTT. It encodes CASSPRTGRALRATQYF.